This TCR beta chain was recovered during a study of T cells in Graves' hyperthyroidism and ophthalmopathy. TCR beta CDR3 region amplification was performed from RNA transcripts. HTBI primers were the set used in a first-round RT-PCR of the TCR CDR3. TCRdb re-called the multiplex PCR reads with MiXCR, one entry per CDR3 protein. Of over 500,000 distinct CDR3 sequences in the sample, roughly 17% were seen once. This clonotype was detected ten times or more. The V end lost 0 bases, the J end lost 3 bases, and 9 bases lay between the germline ends. CDR1 is DFQATT, CDR2 SNEGSKA, per germline (reference sequence). The CDR3 covers 14 residues. Diagnostic decisions used clinical symptoms, serum thyroxine and TRAb, thyroid ultrasound and orbital computed tomography.

This clonotype was obtained from a woman under 30 with Graves' ophthalmopathy. The specimen was blood. The J gene is TRBJ1-5, the V gene TRBV20-1; D unresolved. CDR3 DNA: TGCAGTGCTAGAGATTCCAGTCACAATCAGCCCCAGCATTTT. It encodes CSARDSSHNQPQHF.